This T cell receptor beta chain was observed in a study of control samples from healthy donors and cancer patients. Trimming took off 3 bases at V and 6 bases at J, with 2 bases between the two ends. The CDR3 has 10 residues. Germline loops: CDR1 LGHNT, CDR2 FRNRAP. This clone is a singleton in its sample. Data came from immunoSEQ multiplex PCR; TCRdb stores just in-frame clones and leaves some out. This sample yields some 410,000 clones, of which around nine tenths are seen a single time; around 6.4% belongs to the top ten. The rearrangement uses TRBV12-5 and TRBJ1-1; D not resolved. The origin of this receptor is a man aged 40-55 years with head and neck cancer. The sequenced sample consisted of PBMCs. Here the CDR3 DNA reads TGTGCTAGTGGTTTCCCTGAAGCTTTCTTT. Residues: CASGFPEAFF.